This T cell receptor beta chain appears in the sequencing data of a study of shared clonotypes between healthy human individuals. Sequencing used immunoSEQ multiplex PCR; TCRdb keeps in-frame clones, though not all of them. The data hold roughly 2.1 million clones, with about 93% observed a single time. It was CD45RO-negative cells, positively selected for CCR7, that made up naive CD8 cells, with terminally differentiated effector memory CD45RA+ cells excluded. CDR3 length: 13 amino acids. V lost 4 bases and J 2 bases, leaving 10 bases between the germline ends. Per germline, CDR1 SGHDT and CDR2 YYEEEE.

The J gene is TRBJ2-7, the V gene TRBV5-6, with a possible D match to TRBD2 (6 bases). The receptor's source is a man younger than 30 in good health. Some clones in this sample may be carry-over from other donors' samples. The sequenced sample was naive CD8+ T cells from PBMCs. The CDR3 sequence: CASSAGLTYEQYF. The CDR3 bases are TGTGCCAGCAGCGCCGGACTAACCTACGAGCAGTACTTC.